What follows are 5 T cell receptor beta chains derived from one specimen sequenced in a study of T cells in Graves' hyperthyroidism and ophthalmopathy. RNA transcripts served as the template for amplifying TCR beta CDR3 regions. The HTBI primer set served for first-round RT-PCR of the TCR CDR3. One entry per CDR3 protein results from TCRdb running MiXCR on the multiplex PCR reads. Among 250,000 to 400,000 distinct CDR3 sequences listed, roughly 13% were seen once. The sequencing input was blood. Receptors originate from a woman between 40 and 50 years old with Graves' ophthalmopathy.

This clonotype was picked up a small number of times. The chain carries TRBV10-2 and TRBJ2-1, with 8 bases matching TRBD2. This CDR3 spans 12 amino acids. From germline, CDR1 is WSHSY and CDR2 SAAADI. V was clipped by 3 bases and J by 13 bases; unmatched bases: 5. DNA for the CDR3: TGCGCCAGCAGTGAAAGACTAGCGTCACAGTTCTTC. Translation gives CASSERLASQFF.

This clonotype has ten or more counts. The chain is built from TRBV7-9 and TRBJ2-1; D may be TRBD2 (6 bases). CDR3 length: 14 residues. V was pared by 5 bases and J by 7 bases, with 15 bases between. Germline CDR1 and CDR2: SEHNR and FQNEAQ (reference sequence). CDR3 region: CASSAQTSWNEQFF. CDR3 sequence (DNA): TGTGCCAGCAGCGCTCAGACTAGTTGGAATGAGCAGTTCTTC.

This clonotype was observed a handful of times. The chain carries TRBV4-1 and TRBJ2-7, with 8 bases fitting TRBD2. Looked up from germline, CDR1 is MGHRA and CDR2 is YSYEKL. The trim removed 0 bases at V and 5 bases at J, leaving 3 bases unmatched. The CDR3 loop spans 14 amino acids. For the CDR3, the DNA is TGCGCCAGCAGCCAAGATCGGGGGGGGAACGAGCAGTACTTC. It encodes CASSQDRGGNEQYF.

Concerning this clonotype itself: A much larger clone differs by one base, so this may be a read error. This sequence joins TRBV4-2 and TRBJ2-3; 7 bases agree with TRBD2. CDR3 size: 20 residues. Per the germline V gene, CDR1 is LGHNA and CDR2 is YNFKEQ. The CDR3 here is CTSSQDLMGGPGSSTDTQYF. CDR3 bases: TGTACCAGCAGCCAAGATTTAATGGGAGGGCCGGGGAGCAGCACAGATACGCAGTATTTT.

This clonotype has at least ten counts. V and J are TRBV20-1 and TRBJ2-1, with 7 bases fitting TRBD2. J was trimmed by 9 bases and V by 3 bases; bases with no gene match: 11. This CDR3 is built from 14 residues. Germline lookup yields CDR1 DFQATT and CDR2 SNEGSKA (reference sequence). The CDR3 nucleotides read TGCAGTGCTAGGGGGGGGGAGGGCCTCAGTGAGCAGTTCTTC. Its protein is CSARGGEGLSEQFF.